The 23 T cell receptor beta chains below were found in one sample sequenced in a study of blood T cell repertoires in COVID-19. Sequencing used immunoSEQ multiplex PCR; TCRdb keeps in-frame clones, though not all of them. The sample lists roughly 500,000 clones; 85% to 90% were seen once. The sample taken for sequencing was peripheral blood. These receptors all come from a man younger than 35 with COVID-19, enrolled during active disease.

The rearrangement uses TRBV3-1 (or the pseudogene TRBV3-2) and TRBJ1-2; TRBD1 agrees at 12 bases. V dropped 4 bases and J dropped 4; count of bases not matched to a gene: 7. This CDR3 spans 16 amino acids. Germline loops: CDR1 LGHDT, CDR2 YNNKEL (reference sequence). The CDR3 coding sequence is TGTGCCAGCAGCCCCTCCGGGACAGGGGGCGTCTATGGCTACACCTTC. The encoded protein is CASSPSGTGGVYGYTF.

In DNA, the CDR3 is TGTGCCAGCAGCCAAGGGGCCGGGGGTGGCTACACCTTC. The encoded protein is CASSQGAGGGYTF. V gene TRBV3-1 (or the pseudogene TRBV3-2) combines with J gene TRBJ1-2; tentative D call: TRBD1 (5 bases). Germline CDR1 and CDR2: LGHDT and YNNKEL (reference sequence). The CDR3 has 13 residues. V dropped 1 base and J dropped 7 bases, with 10 bases sitting between them.

The chain combines TRBV4-1 with TRBJ2-2; 7 bases line up with TRBD1. The CDR3 runs to 14 residues. Germline V gene sequence: CDR1 MGHRA, CDR2 YSYEKL. Trimming removed 5 bases from V and 8 bases from J; junction bases left unmatched: 8. The CDR3, as DNA: TGCGCCAGCAGCGCCCCCGACAGGGCTGGGGAGCTGTTTTTT. Protein: CASSAPDRAGELFF.

The rearrangement joins TRBV30 to TRBJ2-7, with TRBD2 matching over 7 bases. CDR3 length: 14 residues. The ends lost 2 bases at V and 0 bases at J; junction bases unmatched: 4. Germline V lookup: CDR1 GTSNPN, CDR2 SVGIG (reference sequence). The CDR3: CAWSIAGGSYEQYF. The DNA of the CDR3 is TGTGCCTGGAGTATAGCGGGTGGCTCCTACGAGCAGTACTTC. Full variable domain (missing parts from reference TRBV30 and TRBJ2-7): SQTIHQWPATLVQPVGSPLSLECTVEGTSNPNLYWYRQAAGRGLQLLFYSVGIGQISSEVPQNLSASRPQDRQFILSSKKLLLSDSGFYLCAWSIAGGSYEQYFGPGTRLTVT.

Here the CDR3 DNA reads TGTGCCAGCACCCGAGCGGGGAGCTCCTACGAGCAGTACTTC. It specifies CASTRAGSSYEQYF. J is TRBJ2-7 and V is TRBV6-6; 7 bases are shared with TRBD2. Unmatched junction bases numbered 6, after V lost 7 bases and J lost 0 bases. The CDR3 is made up of 14 amino acids. Germline CDR1 and CDR2: MNHNY and SVGAGI (reference sequence).

The chain employs TRBV19 and TRBJ1-5, with D unresolved. V was clipped by 0 bases and J by 2 bases, with 5 bases between them. Looked up from germline, CDR1 is LNHDA and CDR2 is SQIVND (reference sequence). This CDR3 has 14 residues. The CDR3 sequence: CASSIEQGNQPQHF. The CDR3 DNA reads TGTGCCAGTAGTATAGAGCAGGGCAATCAGCCCCAGCATTTT.

This clone was seen more than once but under ten times. The chain has TRBV7-9 and TRBJ2-2, with D perhaps TRBD2 (6 bases). Trimming took off 2 bases at V and 5 bases at J, with 12 bases between the two ends. The V gene's germline CDR1 is SEHNR and CDR2 FQNEAQ (reference sequence). There are 15 residues in the CDR3. Here the CDR3 DNA reads TGTGCCAGCAGCTTAAATGAACGGGGGACCGGGGAGCTGTTTTTT. It yields the protein CASSLNERGTGELFF.

This chain uses TRBV15 with TRBJ2-7; 10 nucleotides match TRBD1. Trimming removed 0 bases from V and 5 bases from J; junction bases left unmatched: 7. Per the germline V gene, CDR1 is LNHNV and CDR2 is YYDKDF (reference sequence). This CDR3 region has 16 residues. The CDR3 is CATSRDLDRGGHEQYF. CDR3 sequence (DNA): TGTGCCACCAGCAGAGATCTGGACAGGGGGGGACACGAGCAGTACTTC. Based on the CDR3 plus reference TRBV15 and TRBJ2-7, the full variable domain is DAMVIQNPRYQVTQFGKPVTLSCSQTLNHNVMYWYQQKSSQAPKLLFHYYDKDFNNEADTPDNFQSRRPNTSFCFLDIRSPGLGDTAMYLCATSRDLDRGGHEQYFGPGTRLTVT.

A word on this clone: It is likely a read error, because the conserved phenylalanine at the end of the CDR3 is missing. The DNA is omitted, as the CDR3 cannot be located on it reliably, and the CDR3 follows TCRdb's listing. The chain is built from TRBV20-1 and TRBJ2-3; TRBD2 is the table's D call and was not checked against the DNA. The CDR3 is made up of 11 amino acids, end residues included. Germline loops: CDR1 DFQATT, CDR2 SNEGSKA (reference sequence). This CDR3 is CSASGPSLLIL.

V is TRBV29-1 and J is TRBJ2-7, with a tentative D call TRBD1 (5 bases). The germline gives CDR1 SQVTM, CDR2 ANQGSEA. This CDR3 is built from 11 residues. The V end was cut by 7 bases, the J end by 2 bases, with 9 bases between. In nucleotides, the CDR3 is TGCAGCGCTACAGGAGCCTACGAGCAGTACTTC. Encoded protein: CSATGAYEQYF.

This chain uses TRBV4-2 with TRBJ2-1; TRBD2 matches 9 bases. Per the germline V gene, CDR1 is LGHNA and CDR2 is YNFKEQ. The length of the CDR3 is 16 residues. Trimming took 4 bases from V and 7 from J; bases not matched to a gene: 11. CDR3 residues: CASSRSGVAGDNEQFF. CDR3 bases: TGTGCCAGCAGCCGATCAGGGGTAGCGGGAGATAATGAGCAGTTCTTC.

CDR3 nucleotide sequence: TGCGCCAGTAACTACTTGGGGGCAGGCGGGGAGCTGTTTTTT. Protein product: CASNYLGAGGELFF. J is TRBJ2-2 and V is TRBV5-1; tentative D call: TRBD1 (6 bases). Germline loops: CDR1 SGHRS, CDR2 YFSETQ. Trimming took off 8 bases at V and 7 bases at J, with 18 bases between the two ends. This CDR3 region has 14 residues. Full variable domain (missing parts from reference TRBV5-1 and TRBJ2-2): KAGVTQTPRYLIKTRGQQVTLSCSPISGHRSVSWYQQTPGQGLQFLFEYFSETQRNKGNFPGRFSGRQFSNSRSEMNVSTLELGDSALYLCASNYLGAGGELFFGEGSRLTVL.

The V and J genes are TRBV2 and TRBJ2-2; the match to TRBD1 covers 8 bases. Germline V gene sequence: CDR1 SNHLY, CDR2 FYNNEI. This CDR3 comprises 14 residues. V shed 11 bases and J 4 bases; nucleotides not matched to a gene: 9. CDR3 sequence: CALGRGLGTGELFF. For the CDR3, the DNA is TGTGCCCTGGGCAGGGGGCTTGGCACCGGGGAGCTGTTTTTT.

V and J are TRBV25-1 and TRBJ2-7; 8 bases map to TRBD1. The CDR3 has 14 residues. Per the germline V gene, CDR1 is MGHDK and CDR2 is SYGVNS. V lost 5 bases and J lost 4; bases outside the gene matches: 7. CDR3 sequence (DNA): TGTGCCAGCAGTAATGGACAGGGTCTGTACGAGCAGTACTTC. It specifies CASSNGQGLYEQYF.

The gene calls are TRBV27 and TRBJ1-4, with D maybe TRBD1 (6 bases). Trimming took 6 bases from V and 5 from J, leaving 13 bases between them. There are 14 residues in the CDR3. Germline CDR1 and CDR2: MNHEY and SMNVEV (reference sequence). As DNA, the CDR3 is TGTGCCAGCAGCAGAGGGACACGAAATGAAAAACTGTTTTTT. Amino acids: CASSRGTRNEKLFF.

The chain couples TRBV6-6 to TRBJ1-5; weak D call: TRBD1 (6 bases). The CDR3 covers 16 residues. The V gene's germline CDR1 is MNHNY and CDR2 SVGAGI (reference sequence). The ends were cut back, 8 bases at V and 0 bases at J, with 17 bases in the middle. CDR3 nucleotides: TGTGCCAGCCGTCGAACAGGGCGAACTAGCAATCAGCCCCAGCATTTT. Protein: CASRRTGRTSNQPQHF.

This chain joins TRBV5-1 and TRBJ1-1; D gene uncertain. This CDR3 spans 14 amino acids. V shed 0 bases and J shed 1 base, with 7 bases lying between them. Looked up from germline, CDR1 is SGHRS and CDR2 is YFSETQ. The CDR3 region has the DNA TGCGCCAGCAGCTTGGAACTACCGAACACTGAAGCTTTCTTT. It yields the protein CASSLELPNTEAFF.

This clone was counted once. The chain links TRBV27 to TRBJ2-1; 15 nucleotides line up with TRBD2. The V gene's germline CDR1 is MNHEY and CDR2 SMNVEV (reference sequence). This CDR3 is 16 amino acids long. Trimming at V came to 7 bases and at J to 4 bases, leaving 5 bases not matched to a gene. This CDR3 reads CASIPGTSGRYNEQFF. The CDR3 DNA sequence: TGTGCCAGCATCCCAGGGACTAGCGGGAGGTACAATGAGCAGTTCTTC.

The rearrangement links TRBV14 to TRBJ2-1; tentatively, D is TRBD2 (7 bases). V dropped 4 bases and J dropped 3 bases, with 16 bases sitting between them. The germline CDR1 and CDR2 sequences are SGHDN and FVKESK. The CDR3 spans 16 residues. The CDR3 protein is CASSPGAGAVYNEQFF. CDR3 sequence (DNA): TGTGCCAGCAGCCCGGGGGCGGGAGCGGTCTACAATGAGCAGTTCTTC.

This chain uses TRBV7-2 with TRBJ2-3; possibly TRBD2 for D (6 bases). CDR1 is SGHTA, CDR2 FQGNSA, per germline. The CDR3 runs 14 residues. The V end was cut by 4 bases, the J end by 0 bases, with 8 bases between. The CDR3 spells CASSSRGSTDTQYF. The DNA for the CDR3 is TGTGCCAGCAGCTCCCGGGGGAGCACAGATACGCAGTATTTT.

The CDR3 coding sequence is TGTGCCAGCAGCCAAGATCTCACAAGCGGGAGTGGCGATGAGCAGTTCTTC. It translates to CASSQDLTSGSGDEQFF. The rearrangement links TRBV4-2 to TRBJ2-1; TRBD2 aligns across 8 bases. The CDR3 contains 17 residues. The V gene end was trimmed by 0 bases and the J gene end by 8 bases; junction bases not matched to a gene: 12. CDR1 is LGHNA, CDR2 YNFKEQ, per germline.

The V call is TRBV7-9, the J call TRBJ2-7, with D maybe TRBD1 (6 bases). Germline loops: CDR1 SEHNR, CDR2 FQNEAQ (reference sequence). CDR3 length: 13 residues. With 7 bases removed from V and 3 bases from J, the gap between germline ends came to 13 bases. The CDR3 reads CASNRDTRYEQYF. The CDR3 bases are TGTGCCAGCAACCGGGACACCCGCTACGAGCAGTACTTC.

The CDR3 reads CASSLGTSGMGPGANVLTF. In DNA, the CDR3 is TGTGCCAGCAGCTTAGGGACTAGCGGGATGGGACCTGGGGCCAACGTCCTGACTTTC. The chain joins TRBV5-6 to TRBJ2-6; 13 bases are shared with TRBD2. This CDR3 has 19 amino acids. From germline, CDR1 is SGHDT and CDR2 YYEEEE. V was pared by 2 bases and J by 2 bases, with 7 bases of the junction left unmatched.